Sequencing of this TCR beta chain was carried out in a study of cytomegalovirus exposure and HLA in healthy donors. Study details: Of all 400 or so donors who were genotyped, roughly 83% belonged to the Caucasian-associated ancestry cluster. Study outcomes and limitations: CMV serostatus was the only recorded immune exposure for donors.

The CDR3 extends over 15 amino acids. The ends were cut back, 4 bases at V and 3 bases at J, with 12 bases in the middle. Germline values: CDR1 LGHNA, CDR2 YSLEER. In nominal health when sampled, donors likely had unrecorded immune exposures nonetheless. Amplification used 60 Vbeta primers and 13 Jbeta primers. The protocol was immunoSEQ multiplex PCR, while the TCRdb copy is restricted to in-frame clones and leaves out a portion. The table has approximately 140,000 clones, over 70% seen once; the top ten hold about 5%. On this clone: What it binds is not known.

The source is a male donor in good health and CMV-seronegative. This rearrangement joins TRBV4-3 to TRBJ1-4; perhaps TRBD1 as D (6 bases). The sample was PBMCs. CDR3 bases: TGCGCCAGCAGCCGAGACAGACAGGCTAATGAAAAACTGTTTTTT. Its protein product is CASSRDRQANEKLFF.